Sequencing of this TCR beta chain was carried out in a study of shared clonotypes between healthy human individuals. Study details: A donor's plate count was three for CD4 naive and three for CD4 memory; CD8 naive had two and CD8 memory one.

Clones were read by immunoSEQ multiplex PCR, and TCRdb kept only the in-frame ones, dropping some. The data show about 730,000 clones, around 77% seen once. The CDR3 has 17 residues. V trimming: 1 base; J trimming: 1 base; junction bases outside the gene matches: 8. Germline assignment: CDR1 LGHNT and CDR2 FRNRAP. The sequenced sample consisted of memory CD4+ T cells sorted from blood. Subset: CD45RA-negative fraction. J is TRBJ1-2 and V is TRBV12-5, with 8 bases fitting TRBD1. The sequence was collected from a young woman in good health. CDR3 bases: TGTGCTAGTGGTTTGGGGGACTGGACAGGGAGTAACTATGGCTACACCTTC. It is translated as CASGLGDWTGSNYGYTF.